These 20 T cell receptor beta chains came from one sample sequenced in a study of T cells after yellow fever vaccination. MiXCR, run by TCRdb on the 5' RACE reads, gives a single entry per CDR3 protein. The sample carries approximately 510,000 distinct CDR3 sequences, 20% to 25% recorded once. Sequenced here: PBMCs, sampled more than 20 days after the first yellow fever vaccination. The receptors stem from a young man who received the YFV17D yellow fever vaccine.

J is TRBJ1-5 and V is TRBV6-2 or TRBV6-3, with 9 positions matching TRBD1. The CDR3 loop spans 14 amino acids. V dropped 10 bases and J dropped 5; count of bases not matched to a gene: 9. CDR1 and CDR2 from the germline V gene are MNHEY and SVGEGT. The CDR3 DNA follows: TGTGCCACCTCGGGACAGGGAGGAGATCAGCCCCAGCATTTT. Translation gives CATSGQGGDQPQHF.

This clonotype was observed many times. The J gene is TRBJ2-1, the V gene TRBV5-4; D remains ambiguous. This CDR3 has 15 amino acids. Germline V lookup: CDR1 SGHNT, CDR2 YYREEE (reference sequence). Trimming removed 2 bases from V and 2 bases from J, with 11 bases in between. The CDR3 nucleotides read TGTGCCAGCAGCTTAGGTTCAGGAACCTACAATGAGCAGTTCTTC. This gives the protein CASSLGSGTYNEQFF.

This clonotype was detected a few times. The J gene is TRBJ1-5, the V gene TRBV20-1; 9 bases fit TRBD1. The germline gives CDR1 DFQATT, CDR2 SNEGSKA (reference sequence). J lost 5 bases, V lost 4 bases, and 9 bases had no gene match. The CDR3 runs 15 residues. DNA for the CDR3: TGCAGTGCTAAATCCGCCGGGACAGGGTATCAGCCCCAGCATTTT. It translates to CSAKSAGTGYQPQHF.

The sample holds many counts of this clonotype. The rearrangement joins TRBV5-1 to TRBJ2-3, with 10 bases identical to TRBD2. Germline loops: CDR1 SGHRS, CDR2 YFSETQ. This CDR3 contains 14 residues. The V gene end was trimmed by 4 bases and the J gene end by 5 bases; junction bases not matched to a gene: 4. The CDR3: CASSLGLAVDTQYF. Written as DNA, the CDR3 is TGCGCCAGCAGCCTCGGACTAGCGGTAGATACGCAGTATTTT.

The genes are TRBV7-9 and TRBJ1-6; D unclear. Trimming took off 5 bases at V and 14 bases at J, with 16 bases between the two ends. This CDR3 is 13 amino acids long. Germline CDR1 SEHNR, CDR2 FQNEAQ (reference sequence). CDR3: CASSAQTVQALHF. CDR3 sequence (DNA): TGTGCCAGCAGCGCCCAGACCGTGCAGGCCCTCCACTTT.

In its sample, this clonotype was seen a few times. This CDR3 reads CASSLSVSRYEQYV. The CDR3 DNA reads TGTGCCAGCAGCTTATCAGTCAGCCGGTACGAGCAGTACGTC. This chain connects TRBV11-2 to TRBJ2-7, with no clear D. There are 14 residues in the CDR3. Germline assignment: CDR1 SGHAT and CDR2 FQNNGV. V was trimmed by 2 bases and J by 4 bases, leaving 12 bases between them.

This clonotype was seen more than once but under ten times. V gene TRBV9 combines with J gene TRBJ1-5; D is ambiguous. CDR1 and CDR2 (germline): SGDLS, YYNGEE. Trimming cost V 4 bases and J 5 bases, with 13 bases left between them. The CDR3 consists of 14 residues. The CDR3 DNA reads as TGTGCCAGCAGCCCCCGCGACTGGGATCAGCCCCAGCATTTT. Its protein is CASSPRDWDQPQHF.

This clonotype has a handful of counts. This chain connects TRBV11-3 to TRBJ2-3; the D call may be TRBD1 or TRBD2 (5 bases each). The CDR3 consists of 17 residues. Germline CDR1 is SGHNT and CDR2 is YENEEA. Trimming pared 0 bases from V and 0 bases from J, leaving 13 bases between. CDR3 nucleotides: TGTGCCAGCAGCTTAGAACCCCGGGACGGAAGCACAGATACGCAGTATTTT. Amino acids: CASSLEPRDGSTDTQYF. Full variable domain (rest looked up from reference TRBV11-3 and TRBJ2-3): EAGVVQSPRYKIIEKKQPVAFWCNPISGHNTLYWYLQNLGQGPELLIRYENEEAVDDSQLPKDRFSAERLKGVDSTLKIQPAELGDSAVYLCASSLEPRDGSTDTQYFGPGTRLTVL.

This clonotype was seen repeatedly, ten times or more. J is TRBJ2-7 and V is TRBV7-2; no clear D gene. CDR1 is SGHTA and CDR2 is FQGNSA in the germline V gene. Trimming took 5 bases from V and 4 from J, leaving 18 bases between them. The CDR3 sequence is 15 residues long. The CDR3 loop is CASSVGHSSSYEQYF. The CDR3 nucleotides read TGTGCCAGCAGCGTAGGCCATAGTAGTAGTTACGAGCAGTACTTC.

This chain uses TRBV4-3 with TRBJ2-3; 9 bases agree with TRBD2. Germline lookup yields CDR1 LGHNA and CDR2 YSLEER. CDR3 length equals 17 residues. The V and J ends lost 0 bases and 1 base, in that order; junction bases with no gene match: 5. This CDR3 reads CASSQDLPSGGTDTQYF. CDR3 coding DNA: TGCGCCAGCAGCCAAGATCTGCCTAGCGGGGGCACAGATACGCAGTATTTT.

This clonotype was counted a few times. The V and J genes are TRBV20-1 and TRBJ2-5; D possibly corresponds to TRBD1 (5 bases). CDR3 size: 12 residues. Germline V lookup: CDR1 DFQATT, CDR2 SNEGSKA (reference sequence). V was shortened by 6 bases and J by 2 bases, with 10 bases between the two germline ends. The CDR3 DNA reads TGCAGTGCCCATGGGGCTCAAGAGACCCAGTACTTC. Its protein is CSAHGAQETQYF.

This clonotype was seen a few times. The V and J genes are TRBV15 and TRBJ2-5, with D hard to call. Germline values: CDR1 LNHNV, CDR2 YYDKDF (reference sequence). This CDR3 has 15 residues. The V end lost 0 bases, the J end lost 2 bases, and 10 bases lay between the germline ends. CDR3 DNA: TGTGCCACCAGCAGAGATTTCGTGGTTCAAGAGACCCAGTACTTC. Its protein is CATSRDFVVQETQYF.

This clonotype was seen more than once but under ten times. The chain couples TRBV4-1 to TRBJ1-1; D is possibly TRBD1 (5 bases). The ends were cut back, 4 bases at V and 6 bases at J, with 21 bases in the middle. Germline values: CDR1 MGHRA, CDR2 YSYEKL. This CDR3 is 16 amino acids long. The CDR3 DNA reads TGCGCCAGCAGCCCGGAGCGGGGACTGAGATCCGCTGAAGCTTTCTTT. Translating gives CASSPERGLRSAEAFF.

This clonotype was found a few times. The V gene is TRBV6-1, the J gene TRBJ2-3; D gene uncertain. V lost 6 bases to trimming and J lost 3 bases, with 10 bases between them. The V gene's germline CDR1 is MNHNS and CDR2 SASEGT. The CDR3 contains 13 residues. DNA of the CDR3: TGTGCCAGCAGGGTGGCAGATACAGATACGCAGTATTTT. Its translation: CASRVADTDTQYF.

This clonotype was seen only a few times. The CDR3 nucleotides read TGTGCCAGCAACACTCCGGTGGGGCGCTCTGGAAACACCATATATTTT. Residues: CASNTPVGRSGNTIYF. This chain links TRBV12-3 or TRBV12-4 with TRBJ1-3, with D perhaps TRBD1 (5 bases). The CDR3 extends over 16 amino acids. V was shortened by 7 bases and J by 0 bases, with 16 bases between the two germline ends.

This chain connects TRBV5-4 to TRBJ2-3; D perhaps matches TRBD2 (6 bases). V was clipped by 4 bases and J by 4 bases, with 19 bases between them. Germline loops: CDR1 SGHNT, CDR2 YYREEE (reference sequence). The CDR3 length is 16 residues. CDR3 in amino acids: CASSIGGGNIPDTQYF. The DNA of the CDR3 is TGTGCCAGCAGCATAGGTGGGGGGAACATCCCAGATACGCAGTATTTT.

The V gene is TRBV5-1, the J gene TRBJ2-1; D unresolved. V gave up 4 bases and J gave up 6 bases, with 14 bases separating them. The length of the CDR3 is 14 residues. Looked up from germline, CDR1 is SGHRS and CDR2 is YFSETQ. The CDR3 region has the DNA TGCGCCAGCAGCCCTTATAAGGCCTTCAATGAGCAGTTCTTC. Translated: CASSPYKAFNEQFF.

This clonotype was seen only a few times. The chain employs TRBV5-1 and TRBJ2-2, with D perhaps matching TRBD1 (6 bases). Germline V gene data show CDR1 as SGHRS and CDR2 as YFSETQ. This CDR3 is 16 amino acids long. The germline V and J ends were trimmed by 4 bases and 3 bases, with 16 bases remaining between them. CDR3 sequence reads: CASSKETGRHTGELFF. The CDR3 region has the DNA TGCGCCAGCAGCAAAGAAACAGGGCGGCACACCGGGGAGCTGTTTTTT.

This clonotype was picked up many times. V usage is TRBV7-2 and J usage is TRBJ2-5; D unresolved. The V gene's germline CDR1 is SGHTA and CDR2 FQGNSA. V was shortened by 3 bases and J by 4 bases, with 18 bases between the two germline ends. The CDR3 runs 16 residues. CDR3 DNA sequence: TGTGCCAGCAGCTTTCAGGCGGTGACGATGTTAGAGACCCAGTACTTC. As protein: CASSFQAVTMLETQYF.

This chain links TRBV27 with TRBJ2-4; either TRBD1 or TRBD2 may supply D (6 bases each). CDR3 length: 14 residues. Between the trimmed V and J ends, which lost 8 bases and 1 base, there was a span of 12 bases. Germline assignment: CDR1 MNHEY and CDR2 SMNVEV (reference sequence). In DNA form, the CDR3 reads TGTGCCAGCGGACTACAGGGTGCCAAAAACATTCAGTACTTC. It specifies CASGLQGAKNIQYF.